The rows below give T cell receptor beta chains drawn from one sample of a study of blood T cell repertoires in COVID-19. Some clones are missing from TCRdb's copy, which holds only in-frame ones; the method was immunoSEQ multiplex PCR. The sample includes roughly 160,000 clones, 82% seen only once; the top ten take over 9.5%. The sample comprised peripheral blood. All receptors come from a woman older than 75 with active or convalescent COVID-19. Each CDR3 is given with its conserved first and last residue. D genes are given only for firm matches. Where a row states a size, it is once, few, many or the class of an expanded clone; other rows omit it.

v_call	d_call	j_call	cdr3_length	clone_size	cdr3_nt	cdr3_aa
TRBV5-1	.	TRBJ2-3	13	.	TGCGCCAGCAGCTTATTGCAGGGTGGTACGCAGTATTTT	CASSLLQGGTQYF
TRBV6-6	.	TRBJ1-5	13	.	TGTGCCAGCAGCTTGGAAGGGGATCAGCCCCAGCATTTT	CASSLEGDQPQHF
TRBV6-5	TRBD2	TRBJ2-5	16	.	TGTGCCAGCAGTTCAGGACTAGCGGGAGCTGGGGAGACCCAGTACTTC	CASSSGLAGAGETQYF
TRBV12-3/TRBV12-4	.	TRBJ1-1	11	.	TGTGCCACTTCCCGGGGAGATGAAGCTTTCTTT	CATSRGDEAFF
TRBV30	.	TRBJ1-4	12	.	TGTGCCTGGCACAGGACCAATGAAAAACTGTTTTTT	CAWHRTNEKLFF
TRBV5-4	TRBD2	TRBJ2-2	17	.	TGTGCCAGCAGCTTTGCCAGCGGGACTGCTTACACCGGGGAGCTGTTTTTT	CASSFASGTAYTGELFF
TRBV3-1/TRBV3-2	.	TRBJ1-3	14	once	TGTGCCAGCAGCCATACCGGGGAAGGAAACACCATATATTTT	CASSHTGEGNTIYF
TRBV15	TRBD1	TRBJ2-1	16	.	TGTGCCACCAGCAGAGACCGGGGACAGGGGGCGGATGAGCAGTTCTTC	CATSRDRGQGADEQFF
TRBV6-5	TRBD1	TRBJ1-4	14	.	TGTGCCAGCAGCCGCAGACAGGGCTATGAAAAACTGTTTTTT	CASSRRQGYEKLFF
TRBV4-1	TRBD1	TRBJ1-5	17	once	TGCGCCAGCAGCCAAGGAGGAGCGGACAGGGTCAATCAGCCCCAGCATTTT	CASSQGGADRVNQPQHF
TRBV5-1	TRBD1	TRBJ1-2	16	.	TGCGCCAGCAGCCCGAGGACAGGGGTCTTAACAAGTGGCTACACCTTC	CASSPRTGVLTSGYTF
TRBV11-2	TRBD2	TRBJ2-1	18	.	TGTGCCAGCAGCTTAGCTCCTCCGACTAGCGGGAGCTACAATGAGCAGTTCTTC	CASSLAPPTSGSYNEQFF
TRBV12-3/TRBV12-4	.	TRBJ2-7	13	.	TGTGCCAGCAGTTTAGCGCGAGGGTACGAGCAGTACTTC	CASSLARGYEQYF
TRBV11-2	.	TRBJ1-1	13	.	TGTGCCAGCAGCTTATTTCGGGGGGATGAAGCTTTCTTT	CASSLFRGDEAFF
TRBV2	.	TRBJ1-1	12	.	TGTGCCAGCAGTGACCACCTGTTTGCGGCTTTCTTT	CASSDHLFAAFF
TRBV5-1	.	TRBJ1-5	13	.	TGCGCCAGCCAGGCTTATAGCAATCAGCCCCAGCATTTT	CASQAYSNQPQHF
TRBV27	TRBD1	TRBJ1-6	14	.	TGTGCCAGCAGTTTAGGTGCAGGGGGGACACCCCTCCACTTT	CASSLGAGGTPLHF
TRBV18	TRBD2	TRBJ2-7	16	.	TGTGCCAGCTCACCCTTATTAGCGGGAGCCTCCTACGAGCAGTACTTC	CASSPLLAGASYEQYF
TRBV5-1	TRBD2	TRBJ2-1	15	.	TGCGCCAGCAGCCAGGGACTAGCGGGATTCAGTGAGCAGTTCTTC	CASSQGLAGFSEQFF
TRBV7-9	.	TRBJ1-5	13	.	TGTGCCAGCAGCTTAGGCGGAGGTCAGCCCCAGCATTTT	CASSLGGGQPQHF
TRBV2	.	TRBJ1-2	11	.	TGTGCCAGCAGTGTAGTCTATGGCTACACCTTC	CASSVVYGYTF
TRBV5-1	.	TRBJ1-1	15	few	TGCGCCAGCAGCTTGTTCTGGGGCACGAACACTGAAGCTTTCTTT	CASSLFWGTNTEAFF
TRBV12-3/TRBV12-4	TRBD1	TRBJ1-1	13	.	TGTGCCAGCAGATGGACAGGTCGCACTGAAGCTTTCTTT	CASRWTGRTEAFF
TRBV2	.	TRBJ2-1	15	.	TGTGCCAGCAGGCCGGGAGCCGGTTCCTACAATGAGCAGTTCTTC	CASRPGAGSYNEQFF
TRBV6-1	TRBD2	TRBJ2-1	14	few	TGTGCCAGCAGTGACAGCGGGAAAACAAATGAGCAGTTCTTC	CASSDSGKTNEQFF
TRBV6-1	.	TRBJ1-2	14	.	TGTGCCAGCACTTTCGACGGGACTGTGGGTGGCTACACCTTC	CASTFDGTVGGYTF
TRBV9	.	TRBJ2-7	13	once	TGTGCCAGCAGCGTAGCCCCGCGGTACGAGCAGTACTTC	CASSVAPRYEQYF
TRBV14	.	TRBJ2-2	13	few	TGTGCCAGCCAGAGAGGGGGCACCGGGGAGCTGTTTTTT	CASQRGGTGELFF
TRBV6-5	TRBD2	TRBJ2-1	16	.	TGTGCCAGCAGTTACCAAGCGGGGGATTCCTACAATGAGCAGTTCTTC	CASSYQAGDSYNEQFF
TRBV19	TRBD1	TRBJ2-2	14	.	TGTGCCAGTAGTGCGATACAGGGGATCGGGGAGCTGTTTTTT	CASSAIQGIGELFF
TRBV6-2/TRBV6-3	.	TRBJ1-6	13	.	TGTGCCAGCAGTTACCAGGATAATTCACCCCTCCACTTT	CASSYQDNSPLHF
TRBV12-3/TRBV12-4	.	TRBJ1-2	11	.	TGTGCCAGCAGTCTAAACTATGGCTACACCTTC	CASSLNYGYTF
TRBV6-5	TRBD1	TRBJ1-2	13	.	TGTGCCAGCAGTTACCAGGGGGCCTATGGCTACACCTTC	CASSYQGAYGYTF
TRBV29-1	.	TRBJ1-1	13	.	TGCAGCGTTGAAGGCCAGGCTGGGACTGAAGCTTTCTTT	CSVEGQAGTEAFF
TRBV6-5	TRBD2	TRBJ2-7	14	.	TGTGCCAGCGGTAGGACAGCGGGAGCGTACGAGCAGTACTTC	CASGRTAGAYEQYF
TRBV19	.	TRBJ1-5	16	.	TGTGCCAGTAGTACGCCCCCCGGGACAACCGCCGGGCCCCAGCATTTT	CASSTPPGTTAGPQHF
TRBV5-1	TRBD1	TRBJ2-7	14	once	TGCGCCAGCAGCAGGGGACAGCAAGACTACGAGCAGTACTTC	CASSRGQQDYEQYF
TRBV19	.	TRBJ1-1	14	.	TGTGCCAGTACCCAGAAACGCGGGGGACCTGAAGCTTTCTTT	CASTQKRGGPEAFF
TRBV5-1	.	TRBJ1-3	13	.	TGCGCCAGCAGCTTGGATGGGGCCAGCACCATATATTTT	CASSLDGASTIYF
TRBV27	.	TRBJ2-1	13	.	TGTGCCAGCAGTTTATCGCTAGGCGTTGAGCAGTTCTTC	CASSLSLGVEQFF
TRBV18	.	TRBJ2-7	15	.	TGTGCCAGCTCGTCATTATCATCAGGGGCAGGGGAGCAGTACTTC	CASSSLSSGAGEQYF
TRBV7-2	.	TRBJ2-7	15	few	TGTGCCAGCAGCTTAATCGCGGCTAGCCGCCACGAGCAGTACTTC	CASSLIAASRHEQYF
TRBV12-3/TRBV12-4	.	TRBJ1-1	13	.	TGTGCCAGCAGCCCGAGATTGAACACTGAAGCTTTCTTT	CASSPRLNTEAFF
TRBV7-3	TRBD2	TRBJ2-3	14	.	TGTGCCAGCAGCACCAGACTAGCGACAGATACGCAGTATTTT	CASSTRLATDTQYF
TRBV27	.	TRBJ2-1	17	.	TGTGCCAGCGTACTATTTAGCGGTACGGCTTCCTACAATGAGCAGTTCTTC	CASVLFSGTASYNEQFF
TRBV18	.	TRBJ2-7	14	.	TGTGCCAGCTCACCCCCAACAGGGCCCTACGAGCAGTACTTC	CASSPPTGPYEQYF
TRBV19	.	TRBJ2-1	14	.	TGTGCCAGTAGTACAGGGCCCCCATACAATGAGCAGTTCTTC	CASSTGPPYNEQFF
TRBV27	TRBD2	TRBJ2-3	16	.	TGTGCCAGCTCGCTAGCGGGGGGTGGGCCCACAGATACGCAGTATTTT	CASSLAGGGPTDTQYF
TRBV30	.	TRBJ1-1	13	.	TGTGCCTGGAGTGTAAATTGGGACACCGAAGCTTTCTTT	CAWSVNWDTEAFF
TRBV28	.	TRBJ1-6	12	.	TGTGCCAGCAGTCCCCCAAGCTCACCCCTCCACTTT	CASSPPSSPLHF
TRBV19	TRBD1	TRBJ1-2	15	.	TGTGCCAGTAGTATGATGACAGGGGGCGTCTATGGCTACACCTTC	CASSMMTGGVYGYTF
TRBV28	.	TRBJ1-6	13	.	TGTGCCAGCAGTTTACGGGTTAATTCACCCCTCCACTTT	CASSLRVNSPLHF